This T cell receptor (beta chain) was identified during a study of blood T cell repertoires in COVID-19. Looking at the study overall: Sites across the United States, Italy and Spain contributed samples from acute and convalescent COVID-19. From T cells, B-cell-depleted T cells, or PBMCs came the material, which was cDNA or gDNA.

The authors' processing: Estimation of nucleated cell counts relied on the amplification of reference gene primers. TCRdb's copy holds only in-frame clones and misses some; the assay was immunoSEQ multiplex PCR. The DNA gave D and trimming, while V, J and clone size come from that table. The sample shows 35,000 to 50,000 clones, around 91% of them seen only once. There are 12 residues in the CDR3. Germline values: CDR1 MNHEY, CDR2 SVGAGI. The V gene lost 4 bases and the J gene lost 7 bases, with 8 bases spanning the gap. The V and J genes are TRBV6-5 and TRBJ2-1; D is unclear. The sample consisted of peripheral blood. The sequence derives from a man aged 50-59 years with active COVID-19. DNA of the CDR3: TGTGCCAGCAGTTCATGGGCGAATGAGCAGTTCTTC. Translation gives CASSSWANEQFF.